Detailed here is one T cell receptor (beta chain). Its antigen is as yet unknown. These data belong to a study of T cell repertoires in cytomegalovirus infection. Germline loops: CDR1 MNHEY, CDR2 SMNVEV (reference sequence). V was pared by 3 bases and J by 3 bases, with 11 bases between. This CDR3 has 15 residues. TCRdb ran MiXCR on the reads and lists one entry per CDR3 protein. This table holds hundreds of thousands of distinct CDR3 sequences, over 25% found once. Sequenced material: cultured CD8+ T cells from PBMCs, taken from culture after CMV antigen stimulation. The sequence was obtained from a human donor in good health (CMV status not recorded). Some clones in this sample may be carry-over from other donors' samples. This chain joins TRBV27 and TRBJ1-4; D might be TRBD1 (5 bases). This chain's CDR3 is CASSLRDRPNEKLFF. CDR3 sequence (DNA): TGTGCCAGCAGTTTGAGGGACCGTCCTAATGAAAAACTGTTTTTT. Using reference TRBV27 and TRBJ1-4 for the parts outside the CDR3, the full variable domain is EAQVTQNPRYLITVTGKKLTVTCSQNMNHEYMSWYRQDPGLGLRQIYYSMNVEVTDKGDVPEGYKVSRKEKRNFPLILESPSPNQTSLYFCASSLRDRPNEKLFFGSGTQLSVL.